A selection of T cell receptor beta chains follows, all from one sample in a study of blood T cell repertoires in COVID-19. Data came from immunoSEQ multiplex PCR; TCRdb stores just in-frame clones and leaves some out. The sample has some 43,000 clones, less than 85% seen once; the top ten hold roughly 4.4%. The source material was peripheral blood. All receptors come from a man in his forties or fifties with active COVID-19. CDR3s include the opening cysteine and the closing phenylalanine or tryptophan. D genes are given only for firm matches. Only some rows state a clone size, as once, few, many or a class for expanded clones.

D gene: TRBD2
J gene: TRBJ2-1
V gene: TRBV2
clone size: -
CDR3 protein: CASNRPFSSGGAHYNEQFF
CDR3 DNA: TGTGCCAGCAATCGTCCCTTCTCTAGCGGGGGGGCCCACTACAATGAGCAGTTCTTC

D gene: -
J gene: TRBJ1-5
V gene: TRBV28
clone size: -
CDR3 protein: CASSLRQGGYQPQHF
CDR3 DNA: TGTGCCAGCAGTTTAAGGCAGGGAGGGTATCAGCCCCAGCATTTT

D gene: -
J gene: TRBJ2-5
V gene: TRBV6-5
clone size: -
CDR3 protein: CASVRGGQETQYF
CDR3 DNA: TGTGCCAGCGTCAGGGGCGGTCAAGAGACCCAGTACTTC

D gene: -
J gene: TRBJ2-1
V gene: TRBV7-2
clone size: -
CDR3 protein: CASTPGGSYNEQFF
CDR3 DNA: TGTGCCAGCACCCCAGGGGGGTCCTACAATGAGCAGTTCTTC

D gene: -
J gene: TRBJ2-5
V gene: TRBV4-1
clone size: -
CDR3 protein: CASSQDTSLQETQYF
CDR3 DNA: TGCGCCAGCAGCCAAGATACTAGTCTACAAGAGACCCAGTACTTC

D gene: -
J gene: TRBJ2-5
V gene: TRBV5-1
clone size: -
CDR3 protein: CASSSPGHPDDQETQYF
CDR3 DNA: TGCGCCAGCAGCTCTCCGGGACACCCGGACGACCAAGAGACCCAGTACTTC

D gene: -
J gene: TRBJ2-2
V gene: TRBV7-9
clone size: -
CDR3 protein: CASNPWGVLGTGELFF
CDR3 DNA: TGTGCCAGCAACCCTTGGGGGGTTCTTGGCACCGGGGAGCTGTTTTTT

D gene: TRBD2
J gene: TRBJ2-1
V gene: TRBV19
clone size: -
CDR3 protein: CASSSGTSGGYEQFF
CDR3 DNA: TGTGCCAGTAGTAGCGGGACTAGCGGAGGATATGAGCAGTTCTTC

D gene: TRBD1
J gene: TRBJ2-5
V gene: TRBV7-9
clone size: once
CDR3 protein: CASSPRTGLETQYF
CDR3 DNA: TGTGCCAGCAGCCCCAGGACAGGCTTGGAGACCCAGTACTTC

D gene: TRBD1
J gene: TRBJ1-6
V gene: TRBV10-3
clone size: -
CDR3 protein: CAISLEGQSNSPLHF
CDR3 DNA: TGTGCCATCAGCCTAGAGGGACAGTCCAATTCACCCCTCCACTTT

D gene: TRBD1
J gene: TRBJ1-4
V gene: TRBV18
clone size: -
CDR3 protein: CASSLQGTVKEKLFF
CDR3 DNA: TGTGCCAGCTCACTACAAGGGACAGTGAAGGAAAAACTGTTTTTT

D gene: -
J gene: TRBJ1-4
V gene: TRBV18
clone size: -
CDR3 protein: CASSPGRQVNEKLFF
CDR3 DNA: TGTGCCAGCTCACCGGGAAGACAGGTAAATGAAAAACTGTTTTTT

D gene: TRBD1
J gene: TRBJ2-3
V gene: TRBV15
clone size: -
CDR3 protein: CATSSQLTGVEDTQYF
CDR3 DNA: TGTGCCACCTCGTCTCAATTGACAGGGGTGGAAGATACGCAGTATTTT

D gene: -
J gene: TRBJ2-3
V gene: TRBV10-1
clone size: -
CDR3 protein: CASTRDNTDTQYF
CDR3 DNA: TGCGCCAGCACCCGGGACAACACAGATACGCAGTATTTT

D gene: TRBD2
J gene: TRBJ2-5
V gene: TRBV2
clone size: -
CDR3 protein: CASSEVPLAGANQETQYF
CDR3 DNA: TGTGCCAGCAGTGAAGTACCTCTAGCGGGAGCGAACCAAGAGACCCAGTACTTC